This T cell receptor (beta chain) was recorded in a study of blood T cell repertoires in COVID-19. This CDR3 spans 18 amino acids. Between the trimmed V and J ends, which lost 5 bases and 4 bases, there was a span of 26 bases. CDR1 and CDR2 from the germline V gene are SGHVS and FNYEAQ. Per the original methods: Amplifying reference gene primers gave estimates of nucleated cell counts. The protocol was immunoSEQ multiplex PCR, while the TCRdb copy is restricted to in-frame clones and leaves out a portion. V, J and clone size are taken as reported in that table, and D and trimming were inferred from the DNA itself. In the table there are a few hundred thousand clones, less than 95% of which are singletons. Participants came from fewer than 25 US areas, aged about 18 to 89 years.

This TCR came from a man younger than 35 who had recovered from COVID-19. Source material: PBMCs or T cells enriched from blood (not recorded which). The chain employs TRBV7-6 and TRBJ1-1; a possible D gene is TRBD1 (6 bases). This chain's CDR3 is CASSPITLRGGEGTEAFF. CDR3 DNA: TGTGCCAGCAGCCCCATCACTCTTAGGGGGGGCGAAGGCACTGAAGCTTTCTTT.